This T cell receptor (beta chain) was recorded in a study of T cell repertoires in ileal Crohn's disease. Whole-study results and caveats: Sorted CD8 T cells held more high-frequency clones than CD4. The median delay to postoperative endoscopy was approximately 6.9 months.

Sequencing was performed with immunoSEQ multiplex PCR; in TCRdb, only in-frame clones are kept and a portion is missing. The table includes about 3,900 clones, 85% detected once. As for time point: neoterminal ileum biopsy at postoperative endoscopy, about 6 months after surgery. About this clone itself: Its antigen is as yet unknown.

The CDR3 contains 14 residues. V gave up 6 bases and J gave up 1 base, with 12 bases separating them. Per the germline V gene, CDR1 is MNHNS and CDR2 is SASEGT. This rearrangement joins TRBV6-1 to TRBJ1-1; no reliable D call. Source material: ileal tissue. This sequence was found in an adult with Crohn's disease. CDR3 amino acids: CASSTRRENTEAFF. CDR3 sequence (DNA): TGTGCCAGCAGCACGAGGCGGGAGAACACTGAAGCTTTCTTT.